The 20 T cell receptor beta chains reported below all come from one sample, sequenced in a study of human T cells and chemical hapten exposure. Each CDR3 protein gets one entry after TCRdb re-called the RACE reads with MiXCR. Here the sample spans approximately 91,000 distinct CDR3 sequences, around 10% being singletons. The sample's time point: patch test 2, 6 weeks after DPC sensitization. Described treatment: therapeutic diphenylcyclopropenone sensitization with weekly scalp DPC. The sample was whole blood, taken in connection with sensitization to the hapten diphenylcyclopropenone (DPC). The receptors were gathered from a man younger than 35 with alopecia areata. Some clones in this sample may be carry-over from other donors' samples.

This clonotype was observed once. The V gene is TRBV7-2, the J gene TRBJ2-2; no clear D gene. Germline CDR1 SGHTA, CDR2 FQGNSA. V was cut by 4 bases and J by 8 bases, with 11 bases left in between. The CDR3 sequence is 13 residues long. CDR3 sequence (DNA): TGTGCCAGCAGCTCCGACCGTACTGGGGAGCTGTTTTTT. Protein sequence: CASSSDRTGELFF. The full variable domain, its missing parts supplied by reference TRBV7-2 and TRBJ2-2, is GAGVSQSPSNKVTEKGKDVELRCDPISGHTALYWYRQSLGQGLEFLIYFQGNSAPDKSGLPSDRFSAERTGGSVSTLTIQRTQQEDSAVYLCASSSDRTGELFFGEGSRLTVL.

This clonotype came up many times. This chain joins TRBV5-5 and TRBJ2-5, with 10 bases aligning to TRBD1. This CDR3 is built from 13 residues. The junction had 5 bases not matched to a gene; V was cut back by 7 bases and J by 5 bases. Germline CDR1 reads SGHKS; CDR2 reads YYEKEE (reference sequence). CDR3 nucleotides: TGTGCCAGCGGGACAGGGGTCGGGGAGACCCAGTACTTC. Residues: CASGTGVGETQYF.

This clonotype was detected many times. This chain links TRBV12-3 or TRBV12-4 with TRBJ2-4; 7 positions match TRBD2. The CDR3 consists of 16 residues. J gave up 0 bases and V 6 bases, and 8 bases lay outside the gene matches. The CDR3, as DNA: TGTGCCAGCAGGGGGGGGACGGTTCTAGCCAAAAACATTCAGTACTTC. Protein product: CASRGGTVLAKNIQYF.

V usage is TRBV24-1 and J usage is TRBJ1-5; 10 positions agree with TRBD1. The CDR3 covers 21 residues. The trim removed 5 bases at V and 4 bases at J, leaving 22 bases unmatched. From germline, CDR1 is KGHDR and CDR2 SFDVKD. CDR3 DNA sequence: TGTGCCACCAGTGGGGTGGGGATGAACCGGGACAGGGGAAGACGAAATCAGCCCCAGCATTTT. This translates into CATSGVGMNRDRGRRNQPQHF.

This clonotype was seen a handful of times. This chain links TRBV24-1 with TRBJ2-1; D remains ambiguous. V lost 5 bases, J lost 4 bases, and 20 bases lay in between. The germline gives CDR1 KGHDR, CDR2 SFDVKD. The CDR3 has 17 residues. DNA for the CDR3: TGTGCCACCAGTGGCGAAAAAGAGGCAGACCTTTACAATGAGCAGTTCTTC. Translation gives CATSGEKEADLYNEQFF.

This clonotype was seen repeatedly, ten times or more. The CDR3 bases are TGTGCCAGCAGCCCTAGTCAGGGGCACACTGAAGCTTTCTTT. It specifies CASSPSQGHTEAFF. The chain uses TRBV7-3 and TRBJ1-1; the D gene is possibly TRBD1 (6 bases). The CDR3 covers 14 residues. CDR1 is SGHTA and CDR2 is FQGTGA in the germline V gene. The germline V and J ends were trimmed by 5 bases and 3 bases, with 13 bases remaining between them.

This clonotype has only a few counts. CDR3 amino acids: CASSLESSSSYNEQFF. For the CDR3, the DNA is TGTGCCAGCAGCTTAGAAAGTAGTAGCTCCTACAATGAGCAGTTCTTC. The chain recombines TRBV11-3 with TRBJ2-1, with unresolved D. Trimming took 0 bases from V and 0 from J, leaving 9 bases between them. Germline CDR1 reads SGHNT; CDR2 reads YENEEA. This CDR3 contains 16 residues.

The chain has TRBV29-1 and TRBJ1-2; 9 bases map to TRBD1. The CDR3 runs to 14 residues. With V trimmed by 6 bases and J by 7 bases, 12 bases remained unmatched. The germline V gene encodes CDR1 SQVTM and CDR2 ANQGSEA. CDR3 loop: CSVLTGGIPIGYTF. In DNA form, the CDR3 reads TGCAGCGTGCTGACAGGGGGGATCCCGATTGGCTACACCTTC.

The table lists this clonotype with a few counts. This chain uses TRBV19 with TRBJ2-7, with D unclear. Germline V gene lookup returns CDR1 LNHDA and CDR2 SQIVND (reference sequence). The CDR3 extends over 15 amino acids. The V end lost 6 bases, the J end lost 1 base, and 16 bases lay between the germline ends. The CDR3 protein is CASRAYQTPSYEQYF. CDR3 DNA sequence: TGTGCCAGTAGAGCATACCAGACTCCTTCCTACGAGCAGTACTTC.

The table lists this clonotype with a few counts. This chain connects TRBV12-3 or TRBV12-4 to TRBJ2-2; no definite D call. CDR3 length: 13 residues. V was pared by 2 bases and J by 3 bases, with 4 bases between. CDR3 bases: TGTGCCAGCAGTTTAAGTCACACCGGGGAGCTGTTTTTT. Its protein is CASSLSHTGELFF.

The chain carries TRBV29-1 and TRBJ1-1; 12 bases are shared with TRBD1. Germline V lookup: CDR1 SQVTM, CDR2 ANQGSEA. J was trimmed by 1 base and V by 6 bases; bases with no gene match: 9. This CDR3 has 16 residues. The CDR3 DNA reads as TGCAGCGTCTGGGACAGGGGGCGATCCGCGAACACTGAAGCTTTCTTT. This gives the protein CSVWDRGRSANTEAFF. Supplemented by reference TRBV29-1 and TRBJ1-1, the full variable domain reads SAVISQKPSRDICQRGTSLTIQCQVDSQVTMMFWYRQQPGQSLTLIATANQGSEATYESGFVIDKFPISRPNLTFSTLTVSNMSPEDSSIYLCSVWDRGRSANTEAFFGQGTRLTVV.

The chain has TRBV5-4 and TRBJ2-7, with D possibly TRBD1 on 6 matching bases. V was cut by 9 bases and J by 5 bases, with 18 bases left in between. This CDR3 comprises 13 residues. Germline V gene lookup returns CDR1 SGHNT and CDR2 YYREEE (reference sequence). The CDR3 reads CATSRGGMNEQYF. The CDR3 DNA reads as TGTGCCACCTCTCGAGGGGGAATGAACGAGCAGTACTTC.

This clonotype was seen many times. This sequence joins TRBV7-6 and TRBJ2-7; the match to TRBD1 covers 8 bases. This CDR3 is 14 amino acids long. With V trimmed by 5 bases and J by 4 bases, 7 bases remained unmatched. Germline CDR1 SGHVS, CDR2 FNYEAQ. Here the CDR3 reads CASSPDRAGYEQYF. The CDR3 bases are TGTGCCAGCAGCCCGGACAGGGCTGGTTACGAGCAGTACTTC.

Many counts were recorded for this clonotype. The chain employs TRBV11-2 and TRBJ1-4, with D perhaps TRBD1 (5 bases). V lost 0 bases to trimming and J lost 8 bases, with 19 bases between them. CDR3 size: 17 residues. Per the germline V gene, CDR1 is SGHAT and CDR2 is FQNNGV. CDR3 nucleotides: TGTGCCAGCAGCTTAGACGGGGCCGGGACCCTTGTAGAAAAACTGTTTTTT. It specifies CASSLDGAGTLVEKLFF.

This clonotype has only a few counts. The chain is built from TRBV4-1 and TRBJ1-1; possibly TRBD1 for D (5 bases). With 1 base removed from V and 0 bases from J, the gap between germline ends came to 9 bases. The CDR3 contains 15 residues. The germline V gene has CDR1 MGHRA and CDR2 YSYEKL. The CDR3 bases are TGCGCCAGCAGCCAAGGGGGGATCTTGAACACTGAAGCTTTCTTT. It is translated as CASSQGGILNTEAFF.

This clonotype was seen a few times. The chain employs TRBV18 and TRBJ2-5; perhaps TRBD1 as D (6 bases). The CDR3 contains 14 residues. The germline V and J ends were trimmed by 2 bases and 5 bases, with 12 bases remaining between them. Germline V lookup: CDR1 KGHSH, CDR2 LQKENI. CDR3 bases: TGTGCCAGCTCACCATATCAGGGGTCGGAGACCCAGTACTTC. It codes for CASSPYQGSETQYF.

The rearrangement joins TRBV29-1 to TRBJ1-2; 7 bases align to TRBD1. This CDR3 is built from 18 residues. Per germline, CDR1 SQVTM and CDR2 ANQGSEA. Trimming at V came to 0 bases and at J to 2 bases, leaving 15 bases not matched to a gene. Here the CDR3 reads CSVEDPTRDSLSNYGYTF. CDR3 DNA sequence: TGCAGCGTTGAAGATCCGACCCGGGACAGCCTTTCCAACTATGGCTACACCTTC.

The J gene is TRBJ2-3, the V gene TRBV19, with 9 bases matching TRBD1. The V segment lost 10 bases and the J segment 6 bases; nucleotides outside the gene matches: 5. This CDR3 region has 12 residues. Per germline, CDR1 LNHDA and CDR2 SQIVND (reference sequence). This CDR3 is CATRTGADTQYF. For the CDR3, the DNA is TGTGCCACTCGGACAGGGGCCGATACGCAGTATTTT.

About this clonotype: At one end, the junction sequence differs from germline, possibly due to a read error. In DNA, the CDR3 is TGTCCCAGCACCGACCACCCAGGGTACGAGCAGTACTTC. Translating gives CPSTDHPGYEQYF. The chain has TRBV6-6 and TRBJ2-7, with D possibly matching TRBD1 (5 bases). The CDR3 totals 13 residues. Germline CDR1 MNHNY, CDR2 SVGAGI (reference sequence).

J is TRBJ1-4 and V is TRBV6-6; perhaps TRBD1 as D (5 bases). Trimming left V 5 bases short and J 5 bases short, with 9 bases between. This CDR3 comprises 13 residues. Per the germline V gene, CDR1 is MNHNY and CDR2 is SVGAGI (reference sequence). The CDR3 nucleotides read TGTGCCAGCAGTCCTGACAGAAATGAAAAACTGTTTTTT. It specifies CASSPDRNEKLFF.